This TCR beta chain emerged from a study of T cell responses to AZD1222 COVID-19 vaccine. Second doses were pooled across both intervals (about 4 or about 12 weeks). Repertoires were generated with immunoSEQ multiplex PCR, while TCRdb's copy carries only in-frame clones and drops some. This repertoire shows tens of thousands of clones, roughly 88% found once; its top ten account for over 1.1%. The CDR3 is 14 amino acids. CDR1 SGHNT and CDR2 YYREEE come from the germline V gene (reference sequence). V lost 5 bases to trimming and J lost 1 base, with 12 bases between them. Findings and caveats of the study: It should be noted that donors were predominantly white British and more often female, and clonal diversity was possibly underestimated. Spike-spanning, vaccine-associated CD4 TCRs were dominant at 160-218 and 743-854. The breadth and depth of Spike-specific TCRs increased once two AZD1222 doses had been given.

As to this clone: Its antigen remains unknown.

Specimen: peripheral blood, collected 28 days after the second AZD1222 dose. The J gene is TRBJ2-5, the V gene TRBV5-4, with TRBD1 as a possible D gene (5 bases). The sequence came from an adult who received the AZD1222 COVID-19 vaccine. CDR3 residues: CASREWGSQETQYF. The CDR3 region has the DNA TGTGCCAGCAGGGAGTGGGGCAGCCAAGAGACCCAGTACTTC.